This T cell receptor beta chain was identified during a study of T cells in Graves' hyperthyroidism and ophthalmopathy (dated by TCRdb to about 2019). About the study as a whole: Peripheral blood samples were taken at the time of initial diagnosis, prior to any treatment. A discovery cohort of approximately 97 patients, about 43 with Graves' ophthalmopathy and about 58 with stable Graves' hyperthyroidism, was used to find distinguishing TCR V-J signatures. Prospective prediction of ophthalmopathy was tested in an independent validation cohort of approximately 19 hyperthyroidism patients and 17 patients who later progressed to ophthalmopathy. The 100 or so discovery patients were divided at random into training and test sets in a 7:3 ratio. In roughly six Graves' hyperthyroidism patients, the study also compared T-cell repertoires from thyroid tissue with T-cell repertoires from blood. After sampling, hyperthyroidism patients received methimazole starting at 30 mg daily, and ophthalmopathy patients received high-dose intravenous methylprednisolone. The paper reports TCR Vbeta CDR3 sequencing of approximately 140 peripheral blood samples: some 41 ophthalmopathy, roughly 80 hyperthyroidism and 17 progressor patients.

This clonotype was counted ten times or more. The antigen it binds to is not known. The record has no base qualities; no much larger clone is one base away. The CDR3 starts with the cysteine, ends with the phenylalanine, and has 14 residues. Only the CDR3 DNA is retained, 42 bases long and in frame from the first base. V drops 1 base and J drops 2 bases, leaving 7 bases in between. The germline V gene gives CDR1 as SGHTA and CDR2 as FQGNSA. The TCR beta CDR3 regions were amplified from the RNA transcripts. The first round of RT-PCR for the TCR CDR3 was performed with the HTBI primer set and the Qiagen OneStep RT-PCR kit. Libraries were constructed in a second round of multiplex PCR, after which size selection and purification were performed. The libraries were sequenced on an Illumina HiSeq2000 using paired-end 100 bp reads. Per the source publication's procedure: SOAPnuke was used to process the raw data, with reads discarded if the reads contained adapters or uncalled bases, had a mean Phred below 15, or lacked an exact constant-primer or identifier match. High-quality paired reads were merged with COPE v1.2.5, and unique nucleotide sequences were defined as clonotypes. Clonotypes were aligned to IMGT TRBV, TRBD and TRBJ reference segments using MiTCR v1.1. The analysis included only V-J combinations with a frequency above 0.0001, which together covered 99% to 99.2% of the repertoires. A TCS score was defined as the ratio of F50 (clonal expansion) to E x V (chaos), with BLOSUM62-based TCRdist applied between CDR3 peptides within each V-J. Welch's t-statistics and random forest reduced 514 V-J features to 10 to 15, which were used in a naive Bayes classifier (R e1071). TCRdb itself trimmed the public reads at Q25 with fastp, ran MiXCR and retained productive beta chains. CDR3 protein duplicates are merged, each entry listing the most common genes and DNA. The V and J calls were not made by the authors but by TCRdb's processing. This sample gives about 380,000 distinct CDR3 sequences in total; roughly 15% of them show up just once. About 20% of the sample goes to the ten largest clones.

Paper-wide results and their limitations: Most expanded thyroid clonotypes (frequency above 0.001) were also found in blood, which suggests that blood repertoires may mirror thyroid immune responses. During validation, the model predicted progression to ophthalmopathy a median of approximately 6 months ahead of onset, with almost 71% sensitivity and 72% to 80% specificity. A 13 V-J signature model separated ophthalmopathy from stable hyperthyroidism, with around 88% sensitivity and roughly 82% specificity in cross-validation and 80%/75% in testing. Sample size was not statistically predetermined, and investigators were not blinded to group allocation.

Ophthalmopathy patients had moderately to severely active disease, with a Clinical Activity Score of 3 or more, a NOSPECS grade of 4 or more, and a disease duration of less than 3 months. Exclusion was applied to patients with uncontrolled infections, other autoimmune diseases, pregnancy or lactation. Diagnoses were established on the basis of clinical symptoms, serum thyroxine and TRAb, thyroid ultrasound, and orbital computed tomography. Ficoll-Paque density gradient centrifugation was used to isolate PBMCs from around 10 ml of fresh peripheral blood. Total RNA was extracted using Trizol reagent, and RNA quality was assessed on an Agilent 2100 Bioanalyzer.

The TCR sequence derives from a woman aged 25 to 45 with Graves' ophthalmopathy. Recombination joined TRBV7-2 with TRBJ2-3, with the identity of the D gene unclear. The source material was blood. The DNA reads TGTGCCAGCAGCTTAGATCGCAACACAGATACGCAGTATTTT. Its product reads: CASSLDRNTDTQYF.